The rows below give T cell receptor beta chains drawn from one sample of a study of T cell responses to AZD1222 COVID-19 vaccine. Here immunoSEQ multiplex PCR was the method, and the copy in TCRdb shows in-frame clones only, minus some. Here the sample spans tens of thousands of clones, around 84% being singletons. The specimen comprised peripheral blood, sampled 28 days after the second AZD1222 dose. These receptors came from an adult who received the AZD1222 COVID-19 vaccine. Both conserved end residues are part of each CDR3. The D gene is left open where the match is weak.

D gene: -; V gene: TRBV4-1; CDR3 protein: CASSQVEAALGEKLFF
D gene: -; V gene: TRBV14; CDR3 protein: CASSQWGVETQYF
D gene: -; V gene: TRBV27; CDR3 protein: CASSLWPGGGRETQYF
D gene: -; V gene: TRBV27; CDR3 protein: CASSRGTNYEQYF
D gene: TRBD2; V gene: TRBV9; CDR3 protein: CASSHGLADHSYEQYF
D gene: -; V gene: TRBV6-2/TRBV6-3; CDR3 protein: CASSLEGLTQYF
D gene: -; V gene: TRBV6-6; CDR3 protein: CASSYGPGYGYTF
D gene: TRBD1; V gene: TRBV7-9; CDR3 protein: CASSLQGGSNYGYTF
D gene: TRBD1; V gene: TRBV7-9; CDR3 protein: CASILTGPSYEQYF
D gene: TRBD1; V gene: TRBV6-1; CDR3 protein: CASSGQGSSYNSPLHF
D gene: TRBD2; V gene: TRBV5-1; CDR3 protein: CASSSGAGGLGETQYF
D gene: TRBD1; V gene: TRBV5-4; CDR3 protein: CASSFLDRKGYGYTF
D gene: TRBD2; V gene: TRBV3-1/TRBV3-2; CDR3 protein: CASSQVDEREGEQFF
D gene: TRBD2; V gene: TRBV29-1; CDR3 protein: CSVAGSPLTSGYEQYF
D gene: -; V gene: TRBV5-1; CDR3 protein: CASSFGTATNEKLFF
D gene: -; V gene: TRBV18; CDR3 protein: CASSPEETQYF
D gene: TRBD2; V gene: TRBV9; CDR3 protein: CASSAASGAYNEQFF
D gene: -; V gene: TRBV29-1; CDR3 protein: CSVENSWFGEAFF
D gene: -; V gene: TRBV29-1; CDR3 protein: CSVGGPSNTGELFF
D gene: -; V gene: TRBV12-3/TRBV12-4; CDR3 protein: CASTTGGGETQYF
D gene: -; V gene: TRBV9; CDR3 protein: CASSPLPGAEGEKLFF
D gene: -; V gene: TRBV6-5; CDR3 protein: CASSPPLVMNTEAFF
D gene: -; V gene: TRBV7-2; CDR3 protein: CASSLLSRAHEQYF
D gene: TRBD2; V gene: TRBV28; CDR3 protein: CASSLASGNRDEQYF
D gene: -; V gene: TRBV3-1/TRBV3-2; CDR3 protein: CASSLRGRGVLEKLFF
D gene: -; V gene: TRBV19; CDR3 protein: CASKEAGRQGSQFF
D gene: TRBD1; V gene: TRBV6-4; CDR3 protein: CASSRDRDGEKLFF
D gene: TRBD1; V gene: TRBV6-5; CDR3 protein: CASSLRGANTEAFF
D gene: -; V gene: TRBV24-1; CDR3 protein: CATSGGLEQYF
D gene: -; V gene: TRBV7-3; CDR3 protein: CASSREVRTEAFF
D gene: -; V gene: TRBV6-4; CDR3 protein: CASPEAGGSRCCEKLFF
D gene: -; V gene: TRBV6-5; CDR3 protein: CASTLDSSNQPQHF
D gene: -; V gene: TRBV2; CDR3 protein: CAREGPGMQETQYF
D gene: -; V gene: TRBV19; CDR3 protein: CASSMRAEDSPLHF
D gene: -; V gene: TRBV3-1/TRBV3-2; CDR3 protein: CASSPTGTSDYEQYF
D gene: -; V gene: TRBV7-6; CDR3 protein: CASSHRVTGASYEQYF
D gene: -; V gene: TRBV7-2; CDR3 protein: CASSLYARRPYGYTF
D gene: -; V gene: TRBV28; CDR3 protein: CASRREMGNQPQHF
D gene: TRBD1; V gene: TRBV6-5; CDR3 protein: CASTLAGTGAGEQYF
D gene: TRBD2; V gene: TRBV6-6; CDR3 protein: CASRPTSGYYNEQFF
D gene: -; V gene: TRBV5-5; CDR3 protein: CASSLVGHPNTEAFF
D gene: -; V gene: TRBV19; CDR3 protein: CASSIDYRTEQFF